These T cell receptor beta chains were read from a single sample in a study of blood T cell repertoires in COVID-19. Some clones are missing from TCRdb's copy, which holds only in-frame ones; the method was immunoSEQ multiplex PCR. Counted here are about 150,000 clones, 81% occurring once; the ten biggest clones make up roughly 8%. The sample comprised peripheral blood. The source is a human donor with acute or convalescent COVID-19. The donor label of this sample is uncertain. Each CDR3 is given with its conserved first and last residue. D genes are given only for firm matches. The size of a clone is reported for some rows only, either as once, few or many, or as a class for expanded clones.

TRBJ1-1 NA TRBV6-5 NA TGTGCCAGCAGTTACTCACCGGGGGTGAACACTGAAGCTTTCTTT CASSYSPGVNTEAFF
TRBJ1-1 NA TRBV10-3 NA TGTGCCATCAGTGACAGGAATAAATCCCCGAACACTGAAGCTTTCTTT CAISDRNKSPNTEAFF
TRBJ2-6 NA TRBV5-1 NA TGCGCCAGCAGCTTGGCCAAGACAAGTGGGGCCAACGTCCTGACTTTC CASSLAKTSGANVLTF
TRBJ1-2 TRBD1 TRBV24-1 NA TGTGCCACCAGTGATTCGGACAGGGTCTATGGCTACACCTTC CATSDSDRVYGYTF
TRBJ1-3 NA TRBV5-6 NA TGTGCCAGCGGCGACAGGCACTCTGGAAACACCATATATTTT CASGDRHSGNTIYF
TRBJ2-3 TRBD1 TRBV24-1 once TGTGCCACCAGTCCGGGACAGGGGGTGAAAGATACGCAGTATTTT CATSPGQGVKDTQYF
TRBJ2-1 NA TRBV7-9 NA TGTGCCAGCAGCTTAAGGAACAGGGTTTCTGAGCAGTTCTTC CASSLRNRVSEQFF
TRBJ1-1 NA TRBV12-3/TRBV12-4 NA NA CASSSSSQAFF
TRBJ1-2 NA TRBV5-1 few TGCGCCAGCAGCTTGGGGCAGGGAGGAAGCTATGGCTACACCTTC CASSLGQGGSYGYTF
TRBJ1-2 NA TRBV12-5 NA TGTGCTAGCGCCTTTGCGAGACAGTTATATGGCTACACCTTC CASAFARQLYGYTF
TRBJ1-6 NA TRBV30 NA TGTGCCTGGAGTGTAAAACAGGGAAATTCACCCCTCCACTTT CAWSVKQGNSPLHF
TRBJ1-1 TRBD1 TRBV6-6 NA TGTGCCAGCAGACCCGACAGGGCGGGCACTGAAGCTTTCTTT CASRPDRAGTEAFF
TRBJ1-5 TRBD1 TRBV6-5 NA TGTGCCAGTAGGGTGGACAGGTATCAGCCCCAGCATTTT CASRVDRYQPQHF
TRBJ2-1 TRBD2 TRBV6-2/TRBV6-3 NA TGTGCCAGCAGTTGGACCGGGACTAGCGGGGCCGAGCAGTTCTTC CASSWTGTSGAEQFF
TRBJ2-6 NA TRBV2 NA TGTGCCAGCAGACCTCAGGGGAGGGGTGGGGCCAACGTCCTGACTTTC CASRPQGRGGANVLTF
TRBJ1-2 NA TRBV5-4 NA TGTGCCAGCAGCTTGGGCGCTGGCTACACCTTC CASSLGAGYTF
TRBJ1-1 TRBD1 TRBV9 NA TGTGCCAGCAGCGTATTAGGGGGCCCTGGGACTGAAGCTTTCTTT CASSVLGGPGTEAFF